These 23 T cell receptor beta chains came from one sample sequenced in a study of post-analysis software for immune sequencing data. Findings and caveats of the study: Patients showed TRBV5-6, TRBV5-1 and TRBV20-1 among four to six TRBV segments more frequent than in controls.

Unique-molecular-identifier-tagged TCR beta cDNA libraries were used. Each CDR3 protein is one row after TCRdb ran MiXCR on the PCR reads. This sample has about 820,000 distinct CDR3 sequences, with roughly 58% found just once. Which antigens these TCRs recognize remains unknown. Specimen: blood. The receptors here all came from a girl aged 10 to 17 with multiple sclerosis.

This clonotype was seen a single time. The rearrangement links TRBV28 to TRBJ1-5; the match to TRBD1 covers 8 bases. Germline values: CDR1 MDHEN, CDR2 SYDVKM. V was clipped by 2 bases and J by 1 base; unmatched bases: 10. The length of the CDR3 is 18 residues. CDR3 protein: CASSLGAGGAFSNQPQHF. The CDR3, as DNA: TGTGCCAGCAGTTTAGGGGCAGGGGGCGCGTTCAGCAATCAGCCCCAGCATTTT.

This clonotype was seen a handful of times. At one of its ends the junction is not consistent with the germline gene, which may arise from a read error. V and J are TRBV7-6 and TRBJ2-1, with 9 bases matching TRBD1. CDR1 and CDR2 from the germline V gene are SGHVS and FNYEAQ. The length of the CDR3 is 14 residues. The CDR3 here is CASTRDRAGYEQFF. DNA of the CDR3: TGCGCCAGCACTCGGGACAGGGCCGGATATGAGCAGTTCTTC. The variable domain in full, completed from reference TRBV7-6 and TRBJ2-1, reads GAGVSQSPRYKVTKRGQDVALRCDPISGHVSLYWYRQALGQGPEFLTYFNYEAQQDKSGLPNDRFSAERPEGSISTLTIQRTEQRDSAMYRCASTRDRAGYEQFFGPGTRLTVL.

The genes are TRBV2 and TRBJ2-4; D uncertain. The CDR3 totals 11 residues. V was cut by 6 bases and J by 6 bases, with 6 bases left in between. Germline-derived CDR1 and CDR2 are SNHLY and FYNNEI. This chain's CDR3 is CASRWGNIQYF. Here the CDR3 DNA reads TGTGCCAGCAGATGGGGAAACATTCAGTACTTC.

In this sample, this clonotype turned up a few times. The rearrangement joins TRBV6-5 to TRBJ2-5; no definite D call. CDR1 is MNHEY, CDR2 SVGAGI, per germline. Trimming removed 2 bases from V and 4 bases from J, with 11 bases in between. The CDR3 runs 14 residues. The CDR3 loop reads CASSYRTAGETQYF. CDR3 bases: TGTGCCAGCAGTTACCGCACCGCCGGAGAGACCCAGTACTTC.

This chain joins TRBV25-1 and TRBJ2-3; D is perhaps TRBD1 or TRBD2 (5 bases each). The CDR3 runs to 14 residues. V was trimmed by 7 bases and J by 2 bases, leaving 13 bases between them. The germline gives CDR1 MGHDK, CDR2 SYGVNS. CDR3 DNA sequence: TGTGCCAGCAACGAGGGGCACCCCACAGATACGCAGTATTTT. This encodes CASNEGHPTDTQYF.

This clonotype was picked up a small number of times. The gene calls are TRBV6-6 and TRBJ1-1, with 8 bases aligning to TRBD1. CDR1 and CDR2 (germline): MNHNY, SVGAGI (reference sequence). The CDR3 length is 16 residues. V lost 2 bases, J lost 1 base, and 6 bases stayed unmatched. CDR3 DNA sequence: TGTGCCAGCAGTTACCCCGGGACAGGTGGGAACACTGAAGCTTTCTTT. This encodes CASSYPGTGGNTEAFF.

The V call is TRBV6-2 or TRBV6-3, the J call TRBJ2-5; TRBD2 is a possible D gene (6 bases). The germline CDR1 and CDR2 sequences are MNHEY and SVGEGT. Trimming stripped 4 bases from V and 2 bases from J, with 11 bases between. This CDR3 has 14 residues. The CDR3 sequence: CASSSQRGQETQYF. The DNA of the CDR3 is TGTGCCAGCAGTTCCCAACGGGGGCAAGAGACCCAGTACTTC.

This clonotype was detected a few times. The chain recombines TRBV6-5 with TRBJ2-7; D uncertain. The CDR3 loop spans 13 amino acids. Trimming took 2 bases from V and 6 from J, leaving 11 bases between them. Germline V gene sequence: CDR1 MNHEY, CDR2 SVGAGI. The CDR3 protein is CASSYRPGSEQYF. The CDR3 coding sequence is TGTGCCAGCAGTTACCGGCCAGGTTCCGAGCAGTACTTC.

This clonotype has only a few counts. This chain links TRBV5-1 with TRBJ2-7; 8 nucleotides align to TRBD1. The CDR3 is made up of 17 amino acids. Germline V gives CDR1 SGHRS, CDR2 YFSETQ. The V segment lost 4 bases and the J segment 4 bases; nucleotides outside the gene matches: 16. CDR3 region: CASSPRPGGQVGYEQYF. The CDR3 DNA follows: TGCGCCAGCAGCCCCCGACCAGGGGGACAGGTGGGTTACGAGCAGTACTTC. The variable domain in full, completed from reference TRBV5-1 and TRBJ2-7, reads KAGVTQTPRYLIKTRGQQVTLSCSPISGHRSVSWYQQTPGQGLQFLFEYFSETQRNKGNFPGRFSGRQFSNSRSEMNVSTLELGDSALYLCASSPRPGGQVGYEQYFGPGTRLTVT.

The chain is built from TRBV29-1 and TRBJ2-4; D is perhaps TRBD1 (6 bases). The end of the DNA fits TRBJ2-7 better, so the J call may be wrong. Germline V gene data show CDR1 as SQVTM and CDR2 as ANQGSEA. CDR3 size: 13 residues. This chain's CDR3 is CSVEGARTYEQYF. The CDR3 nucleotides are TGCAGCGTTGAGGGGGCTCGGACCTACGAGCAGTACTTC.

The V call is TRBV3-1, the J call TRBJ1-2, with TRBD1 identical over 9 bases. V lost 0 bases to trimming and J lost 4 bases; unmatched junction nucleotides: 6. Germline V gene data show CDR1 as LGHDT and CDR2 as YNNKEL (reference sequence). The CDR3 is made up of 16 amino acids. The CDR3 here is CASSQDPGTGSYGYTF. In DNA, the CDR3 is TGTGCCAGCAGCCAAGATCCCGGGACAGGGAGCTATGGCTACACCTTC. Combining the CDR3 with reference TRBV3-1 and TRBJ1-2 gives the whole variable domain DTAVSQTPKYLVTQMGNDKSIKCEQNLGHDTMYWYKQDSKKFLKIMFSYNNKELIINETVPNRFSPKSPDKAHLNLHINSLELGDSAVYFCASSQDPGTGSYGYTFGSGTRLTVV.

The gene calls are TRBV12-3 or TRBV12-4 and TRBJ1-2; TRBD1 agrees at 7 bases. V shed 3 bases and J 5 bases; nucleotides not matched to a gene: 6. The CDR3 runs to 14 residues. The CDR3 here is CASSFGTVGYGYTF. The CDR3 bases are TGTGCCAGCAGTTTTGGGACAGTAGGGTATGGCTACACCTTC.

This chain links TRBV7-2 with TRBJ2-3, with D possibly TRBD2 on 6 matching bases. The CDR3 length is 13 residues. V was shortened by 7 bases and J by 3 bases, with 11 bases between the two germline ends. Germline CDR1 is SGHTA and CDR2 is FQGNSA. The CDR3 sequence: CASIEEGTDTQYF. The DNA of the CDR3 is TGTGCCAGCATCGAGGAGGGTACAGATACGCAGTATTTT.

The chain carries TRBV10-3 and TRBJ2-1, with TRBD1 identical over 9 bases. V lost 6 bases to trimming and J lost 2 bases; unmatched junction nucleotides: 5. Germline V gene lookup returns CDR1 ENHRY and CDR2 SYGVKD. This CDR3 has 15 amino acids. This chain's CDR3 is CAIRPQGAPYNEQFF. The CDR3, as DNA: TGTGCCATCAGACCACAGGGGGCCCCCTACAATGAGCAGTTCTTC.

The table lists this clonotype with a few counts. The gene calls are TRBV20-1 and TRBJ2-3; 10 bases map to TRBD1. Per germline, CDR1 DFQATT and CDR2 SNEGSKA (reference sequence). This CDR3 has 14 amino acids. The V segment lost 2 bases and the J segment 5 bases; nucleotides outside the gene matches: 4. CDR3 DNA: TGCAGTGCTAGAAGGACAGGGGGAATAGATACGCAGTATTTT. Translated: CSARRTGGIDTQYF.

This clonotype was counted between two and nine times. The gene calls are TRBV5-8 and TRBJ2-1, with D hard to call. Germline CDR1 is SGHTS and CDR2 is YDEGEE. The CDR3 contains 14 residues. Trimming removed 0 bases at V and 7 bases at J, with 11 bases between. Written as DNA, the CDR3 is TGTGCCAGCAGCTTGGGGCCCAGGATTAATGAGCAGTTCTTC. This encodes CASSLGPRINEQFF.

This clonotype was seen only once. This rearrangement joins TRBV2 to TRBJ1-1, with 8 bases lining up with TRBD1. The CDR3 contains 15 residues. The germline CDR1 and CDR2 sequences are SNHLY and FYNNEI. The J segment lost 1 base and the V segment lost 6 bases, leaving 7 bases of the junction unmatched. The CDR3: CASSLTGGENTEAFF. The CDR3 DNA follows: TGTGCCAGCAGCCTCACAGGGGGAGAGAACACTGAAGCTTTCTTT.

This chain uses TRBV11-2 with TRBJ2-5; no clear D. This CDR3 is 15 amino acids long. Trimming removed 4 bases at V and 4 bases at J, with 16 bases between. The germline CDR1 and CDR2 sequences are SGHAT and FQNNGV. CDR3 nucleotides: TGTGCCAGCAGCTCAAACCATGGGTCGGGAGAGACCCAGTACTTC. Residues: CASSSNHGSGETQYF.

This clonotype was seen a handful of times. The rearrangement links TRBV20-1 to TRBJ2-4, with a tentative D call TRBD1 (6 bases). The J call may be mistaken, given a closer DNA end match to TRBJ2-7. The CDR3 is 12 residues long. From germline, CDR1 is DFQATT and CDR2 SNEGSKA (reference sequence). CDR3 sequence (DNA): TGCAGTGCTGCCGGACAGACTTACGAGCAGTACTTC. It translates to CSAAGQTYEQYF.

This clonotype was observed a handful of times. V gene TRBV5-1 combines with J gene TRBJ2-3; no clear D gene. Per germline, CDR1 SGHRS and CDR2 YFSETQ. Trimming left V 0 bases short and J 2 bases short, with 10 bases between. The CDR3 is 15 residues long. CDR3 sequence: CASSLDSTHTDTQYF. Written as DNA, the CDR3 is TGCGCCAGCAGCTTGGACAGCACCCACACAGATACGCAGTATTTT.

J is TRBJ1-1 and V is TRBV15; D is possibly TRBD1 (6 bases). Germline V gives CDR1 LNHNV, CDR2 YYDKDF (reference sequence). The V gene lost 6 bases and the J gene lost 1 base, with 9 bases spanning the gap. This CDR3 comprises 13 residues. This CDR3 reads CATRQGGNTEAFF. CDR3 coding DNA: TGTGCCACCAGACAGGGCGGGAACACTGAAGCTTTCTTT.

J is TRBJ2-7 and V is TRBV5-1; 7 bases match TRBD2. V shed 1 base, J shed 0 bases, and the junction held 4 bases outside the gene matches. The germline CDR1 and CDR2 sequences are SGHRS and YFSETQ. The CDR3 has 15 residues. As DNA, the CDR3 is TGCGCCAGCAGCTTGAGCGGGGTCCCCTCCTACGAGCAGTACTTC. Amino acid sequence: CASSLSGVPSYEQYF.

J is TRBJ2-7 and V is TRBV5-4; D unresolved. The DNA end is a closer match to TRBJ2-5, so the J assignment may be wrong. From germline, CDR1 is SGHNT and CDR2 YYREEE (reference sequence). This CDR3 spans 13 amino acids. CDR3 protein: CASSLGAVKTQYF. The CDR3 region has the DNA TGTGCCAGCAGCTTGGGGGCGGTCAAGACCCAGTACTTC.